What follows are 3 T cell receptor beta chains derived from one specimen sequenced in a study of T cell responses to AZD1222 COVID-19 vaccine. Sequencing used immunoSEQ multiplex PCR; TCRdb keeps in-frame clones, though not all of them. The table records 100,000 to 150,000 clones, about nine tenths of them present only once. Here the sequenced sample was peripheral blood, taken on day 0 of AZD1222 vaccination. The receptors were sampled from an adult in good health.

The rearrangement joins TRBV7-2 to TRBJ2-1, with TRBD1 as a possible D gene (6 bases). The germline V and J ends were trimmed by 5 bases and 2 bases, with 13 bases remaining between them. The CDR3 is 15 amino acids. Germline V gene data show CDR1 as SGHTA and CDR2 as FQGNSA. CDR3 protein: CASSLRGLPYNEQFF. The DNA of the CDR3 is TGTGCCAGCAGCCTTAGGGGGTTACCCTACAATGAGCAGTTCTTC.

This clone was counted a few times. The chain joins TRBV7-2 to TRBJ1-2; D might be TRBD1 (5 bases). This CDR3 comprises 16 residues. V was trimmed by 5 bases and J by 4 bases, leaving 20 bases between them. Germline assignment: CDR1 SGHTA and CDR2 FQGNSA. Here the CDR3 reads CASSPGQRPQGYGYTF. The CDR3 DNA sequence: TGTGCCAGCAGCCCAGGGCAACGGCCTCAAGGCTATGGCTACACCTTC.

The chain combines TRBV18 with TRBJ1-1, with no clear D. V was trimmed by 1 base and J by 2 bases, leaving 14 bases between them. CDR3 length: 16 residues. CDR1 and CDR2 from the germline V gene are KGHSH and LQKENI. The CDR3 DNA reads as TGTGCCAGCTCACCACGAGGCGTGATTCCAAACACTGAAGCTTTCTTT. Its protein is CASSPRGVIPNTEAFF.